This T cell receptor beta chain was sequenced in a study of identical twins (dated by TCRdb to 2016 to 2017). Background for the entire study: The study deep-sequenced TCR alpha and beta repertoires from monozygotic twins, unrelated adults of various ages and cord blood to test whether fetal clonotypes persist. Replicate twin experiments were performed at different times using different library preparation protocols to rule out contamination. Study-level results and caveats: In monozygotic twins, out-of-frame TCR alpha sharing was systematically underestimated by recombination models, although the models agreed with sharing between unrelated individuals. Zero-insertion analyses could be partly confounded by invariant T cells such as MAIT and iNKT, although diverse VJ usage argued against such confounding for most clonotypes. Because the same donors could not be followed over many years, conclusions were based on cross-sectional statistical analysis. In beta out-of-frame sequences, excess twin sharing was weaker, because having fewer shared sequences lowered the signal-to-noise ratio. Compared with coincidental sharing between unrelated individuals, out-of-frame TCR alpha sequences shared between twins showed an excess of sequences with low generation probability. Abundant cord blood beta clonotypes carried fewer insertions; young adult naive repertoires showed a weaker similar trend, while memory repertoires showed none.

Library preparation used 5' RACE. The sequencer was an Illumina HiSeq 2000. A universal primer binding site was introduced by template switching, and a unique molecular identifier was present in the final cDNA, enabling accurate counting of TCR cDNA molecules. First-strand cDNA for TCR alpha and beta chains was synthesized from specific primers in the conserved constant-segment region. To control for contamination, every cDNA library was double barcoded, receiving both a SMART-Mk sample barcode and Illumina barcodes. TruSeq adapter sequences and Illumina sample barcodes were added in two successive PCR steps. TCR alpha and beta cDNA libraries were sequenced on the Illumina HiSeq platform with custom primers. The original methods were these. Raw reads were processed with MiGEC to extract unique molecular identifiers, and MiXCR was used to determine CDR3 positions. For each individual, recombination models were inferred using an EM algorithm with the repgenHMM and IGoR tools. The analysis of shared clonotypes was done with the tcR package in R, with sharing normalized by the product of cloneset sizes. To study raw recombination without the effects of thymic and clonal selection, out-of-frame nonproductive sequences were analyzed. Starting from the raw public reads, TCRdb applied fastp trimming at Q25, assembled clones with MiXCR and retained in-frame beta chains. Each entry merges the rows of one CDR3 protein and shows their most common DNA and genes. None of the V and J calls come from the authors' own analysis; TCRdb made them. This sample comprises around 480,000 distinct CDR3 sequences, approximately 14% of them detected only once. The ten biggest clones cover about 1% of the sample.

In the case of this clonotype: The clone's antigen remains unknown. Base-call qualities are not available, and no considerably larger clone is one nucleotide away.

Only healthy Caucasian donors were included. Three pairs of female monozygotic twins, all aged roughly 18 to 29 years, were included in the twin cohort. Positive isolation kits from Invitrogen were used to isolate the CD4+ and CD8+ T cell populations. V drops 8 bases and J drops 6 bases, leaving 11 bases in between. Sequences SNHLY (CDR1) and FYNNEI (CDR2) are obtained from the germline V gene. Counted from cysteine to phenylalanine, this CDR3 has 12 amino acids. The read is trimmed to its CDR3 DNA, 36 bases read in frame from base 1. The data were also submitted as part of a second study, on yellow fever vaccine responses in identical twins. The second study's authors report: According to the authors, in identical twins the way T cells responded to vaccination appeared partly convergent and partly personalized. In the study, vaccine-responding T cell clones were precisely tracked in identical twins.

This receptor was identified in a woman between 18 and 30 years old in good health. Recombination connected TRBV2 to TRBJ2-1; a tentative D match to TRBD2 spans 6 bases. Sequenced material: CD4+ T cells sorted from blood. The CDR3 loop reads CASFLAPNEQFF. The nucleotides are TGTGCCAGCTTTCTAGCGCCCAATGAGCAGTTCTTC.